This TCR beta chain was captured by sequencing in a study of OX40 agonist ivuxolimab in advanced cancers. About the study: Aged roughly 20 to 79 with a mean of approximately 57 years, they were around 79% male. Findings and caveats of the study: Specificity for antigen went undetermined in the expanded peripheral T cells. Averaging showed that CD8+ T cells had more expanded clones than CD4+ did. With doses of 0.1-3.0 mg/kg, partial responders showed among the lowest clonal expansion.

As concerns this clone: The target antigen is unknown.

Per the germline V gene, CDR1 is SGHDN and CDR2 is FVKESK. The CDR3 is made up of 15 amino acids. V shed 4 bases and J 4 bases; nucleotides not matched to a gene: 8. Sequencing was performed with immunoSEQ multiplex PCR; in TCRdb, only in-frame clones are kept and a portion is missing. Of approximately 52,000 clones in the sample, 94% are singletons; the top ten hold about 12%. The chain is built from TRBV14 and TRBJ2-5; 8 nucleotides agree with TRBD1. The sequence was collected from an adult with an advanced solid tumor such as melanoma, head and neck, liver or kidney cancer. Specimen: CD4+ or CD8+ T cells sorted from blood, collected in a trial of the OX40 agonist ivuxolimab. The CDR3 here is CASSPPGTGGETQYF. In nucleotides, the CDR3 is TGTGCCAGCAGCCCCCCGGGCACAGGGGGAGAGACCCAGTACTTC.